The 23 T cell receptor beta chains given below trace back to one sample, sequenced in a study of T cell responses to AZD1222 COVID-19 vaccine. Data came from immunoSEQ multiplex PCR; TCRdb stores just in-frame clones and leaves some out. The repertoire holds about 99,000 clones, approximately 88% seen once, with around 9.4% in the top ten. Sequenced material: peripheral blood, taken on day 0 of AZD1222 vaccination. Receptor source: an adult in good health.

The J gene is TRBJ1-4, the V gene TRBV11-2; D is undetermined. The germline CDR1 and CDR2 sequences are SGHAT and FQNNGV. V lost 0 bases and J lost 11, with 13 bases in between. The CDR3 has 14 residues. The CDR3: CASSLDLKSEKLFF. CDR3 nucleotide sequence: TGTGCCAGCAGCTTAGATCTGAAGTCCGAGAAACTGTTTTTT.

The J gene is TRBJ2-7, the V gene TRBV6-5; D remains unclear. Trimming took 3 bases from V and 0 from J, leaving 9 bases between them. Germline V CDR1 and CDR2: MNHEY, SVGAGI. This CDR3 is built from 14 residues. The CDR3 reads CASSYRLTSYEQYF. The CDR3 DNA sequence: TGTGCCAGCAGTTATCGACTTACCTCCTACGAGCAGTACTTC.

For the CDR3, the DNA is TGTGCCAGCATTAGGGGCGGTGAAGGCACTGAAGCTTTCTTT. It yields the protein CASIRGGEGTEAFF. The chain uses TRBV7-9 and TRBJ1-1, with a possible D match to TRBD1 (5 bases). This CDR3 has 14 residues. CDR1 and CDR2 (germline): SEHNR, FQNEAQ (reference sequence). Trimming stripped 7 bases from V and 4 bases from J, with 16 bases between. Full variable domain (rest looked up from reference TRBV7-9 and TRBJ1-1): DTGVSQNPRHKITKRGQNVTFRCDPISEHNRLYWYRQTLGQGPEFLTYFQNEAQLEKSRLLSDRFSAERPKGSFSTLEIQRTEQGDSAMYLCASIRGGEGTEAFFGQGTRLTVV.

The chain has TRBV6-5 and TRBJ1-2; D uncertain. Germline lookup yields CDR1 MNHEY and CDR2 SVGAGI. V dropped 6 bases and J dropped 10 bases, with 18 bases sitting between them. The CDR3 length is 13 residues. The CDR3, as DNA: TGTGCCAGCAGGTCTCCCTTGGAGGCCGCCTACACCTTC. This gives the protein CASRSPLEAAYTF.

The chain is built from TRBV11-2 and TRBJ1-2; perhaps TRBD1 as D (6 bases). Between the trimmed V and J ends, which lost 1 base and 4 bases, there was a span of 13 bases. Germline CDR1 SGHAT, CDR2 FQNNGV. The CDR3 sequence is 15 residues long. CDR3 in amino acids: CASSLGVGGIYGYTF. The CDR3, as DNA: TGTGCCAGCAGCTTAGGCGTCGGGGGCATCTATGGCTACACCTTC.

V is TRBV7-9 and J is TRBJ1-1; D unresolved. Germline CDR1 and CDR2: SEHNR and FQNEAQ (reference sequence). CDR3 size: 13 residues. Trimming took 5 bases from V and 0 from J, leaving 7 bases between them. The chain's CDR3 is CASSRYMNTEAFF. CDR3 sequence (DNA): TGTGCCAGCAGCCGTTACATGAACACTGAAGCTTTCTTT.

The chain joins TRBV28 to TRBJ2-5; 10 bases match TRBD1. CDR1 and CDR2 from the germline V gene are MDHEN and SYDVKM. Losses at the gene ends were 10 bases for V and 4 bases for J; bases not matched to a gene: 6. The CDR3 contains 13 residues. The CDR3 is CATLGQGIETQYF. Here the CDR3 DNA reads TGTGCCACCCTGGGACAGGGGATAGAGACCCAGTACTTC.

This sequence joins TRBV6-5 and TRBJ1-1, with D uncertain. Germline CDR1 reads MNHEY; CDR2 reads SVGAGI. Trimming took off 8 bases at V and 4 bases at J, with 17 bases between the two ends. There are 14 residues in the CDR3. The CDR3 region has the DNA TGTGCCAGCGCAAAGTTAGGTTCGGGCACTGAAGCTTTCTTT. Translation gives CASAKLGSGTEAFF.

V is TRBV9 and J is TRBJ2-2; no clear D gene. Looked up from germline, CDR1 is SGDLS and CDR2 is YYNGEE. V lost 5 bases and J lost 3, with 5 bases in between. CDR3 length: 12 amino acids. The chain's CDR3 is CASRHDTGELFF. CDR3 DNA sequence: TGTGCCAGCAGACATGACACCGGGGAGCTGTTTTTT.

This chain uses TRBV6-2 or TRBV6-3 with TRBJ1-3; D possibly corresponds to TRBD1 (5 bases). CDR1 is MNHEY and CDR2 is SVGEGT in the germline V gene. The CDR3 covers 17 residues. V dropped 2 bases and J dropped 0 bases, with 14 bases sitting between them. The chain's CDR3 is CASSYGGGHLSGNTIYF. CDR3 nucleotide sequence: TGTGCCAGCAGTTACGGCGGTGGACACCTCTCTGGAAACACCATATATTTT.

This chain connects TRBV6-5 to TRBJ1-2, with D perhaps TRBD1 (5 bases). Germline V gives CDR1 MNHEY, CDR2 SVGAGI. Trimming removed 4 bases at V and 6 bases at J, with 18 bases between. The CDR3 has 15 amino acids. Written as DNA, the CDR3 is TGTGCCAGCAGTTTACGGGGCACTTACAAGGATGGCTACACCTTC. Translating gives CASSLRGTYKDGYTF.

This clone showed up just once. The chain combines TRBV12-5 with TRBJ1-1; tentatively, D is TRBD1 (5 bases). CDR3 length: 13 amino acids. The V end lost 2 bases, the J end lost 1 base, and 5 bases lay between the germline ends. The V gene's germline CDR1 is LGHNT and CDR2 FRNRAP. CDR3: CASGLTGNTEAFF. CDR3 DNA sequence: TGTGCTAGTGGTTTGACAGGGAACACTGAAGCTTTCTTT.

V usage is TRBV11-2 and J usage is TRBJ1-1, with 8 bases identical to TRBD1. V shed 2 bases, J shed 4 bases, and the junction held 3 bases outside the gene matches. The length of the CDR3 is 14 residues. CDR1 SGHAT and CDR2 FQNNGV come from the germline V gene. CDR3 in DNA: TGTGCCAGCAGCTTACAGGGGGCAGTCACTGAAGCTTTCTTT. Translation gives CASSLQGAVTEAFF.

V is TRBV27 and J is TRBJ2-7; 7 bases line up with TRBD2. This CDR3 contains 16 residues. V was pared by 6 bases and J by 1 base, with 12 bases of the junction left unmatched. Germline V gene lookup returns CDR1 MNHEY and CDR2 SMNVEV (reference sequence). The CDR3 DNA follows: TGTGCCAGCAGCTCTATCGGGGGGTTCCTATCCTACGAGCAGTACTTC. Protein: CASSSIGGFLSYEQYF.

This clone has a single count. The gene calls are TRBV7-2 and TRBJ2-5; 9 bases line up with TRBD2. The CDR3 extends over 18 amino acids. V gave up 1 base and J gave up 2 bases; unmatched junction bases: 11. Looked up from germline, CDR1 is SGHTA and CDR2 is FQGNSA. The CDR3 region has the DNA TGTGCCAGCAGCTTAGTGGTCGGTTCTCTAGCGGGACAAGAGACCCAGTACTTC. Protein sequence: CASSLVVGSLAGQETQYF.

V and J are TRBV28 and TRBJ1-1; D call uncertain. V lost 5 bases and J 14 bases, leaving 15 bases between the germline ends. Germline lookup yields CDR1 MDHEN and CDR2 SYDVKM. The CDR3 is 11 amino acids. The chain's CDR3 is CASSIRGGAFF. The DNA for the CDR3 is TGTGCCAGCAGTATTCGTGGAGGAGCCTTCTTT.

The chain couples TRBV28 to TRBJ1-5; no definite D call. From germline, CDR1 is MDHEN and CDR2 SYDVKM. The CDR3 runs to 13 residues. Trimming removed 3 bases from V and 6 bases from J, with 9 bases in between. The CDR3 bases are TGTGCCAGCAGTTTTCTTAGGTCTCAGCCCCAGCATTTT. Amino acids: CASSFLRSQPQHF.

The CDR3 spells CASSAGQGVREQYF. DNA for the CDR3: TGTGCCAGCAGCGCGGGGCAGGGGGTTCGGGAGCAGTACTTC. The chain couples TRBV9 to TRBJ2-7, with 7 bases lining up with TRBD1. V was pared by 3 bases and J by 7 bases, with 10 bases of the junction left unmatched. The CDR3 is made up of 14 amino acids. The germline gives CDR1 SGDLS, CDR2 YYNGEE.

The chain links TRBV6-5 to TRBJ2-3; 7 nucleotides line up with TRBD1. Unmatched junction bases numbered 1, after V lost 0 bases and J lost 4 bases. This CDR3 region has 14 residues. Per germline, CDR1 MNHEY and CDR2 SVGAGI. The CDR3 nucleotides are TGTGCCAGCAGTTACTCCCAGGGGGCAGATACGCAGTATTTT. It translates to CASSYSQGADTQYF.

This clone was observed a single time. The chain couples TRBV18 to TRBJ2-7; the match to TRBD1 covers 10 bases. CDR1 is KGHSH, CDR2 LQKENI, per germline. Germline trimming cut 9 bases from V and 3 bases from J; bases unmatched to any gene: 8. The CDR3 is 14 residues long. The chain's CDR3 is CASLETGGNYEQYF. DNA of the CDR3: TGTGCCAGTCTCGAGACAGGGGGCAACTACGAGCAGTACTTC.

As concerns this clone: One junction end does not reproduce the germline sequence, and a read error may be involved. The chain has TRBV11-2 and TRBJ2-7; 8 bases match TRBD2. This CDR3 spans 13 amino acids. Germline V lookup: CDR1 SGHAT, CDR2 FQNNGV. In DNA, the CDR3 is TGTGCCAGCAGCTTCGTCCGGGGGGGCCTATGGGACTTC. Protein product: CASSFVRGGLWDF.

This clone was picked up one time. The rearrangement uses TRBV29-1 and TRBJ1-4, with 8 bases lining up with TRBD1. Per germline, CDR1 SQVTM and CDR2 ANQGSEA. Germline trimming cut 6 bases from V and 8 bases from J; bases unmatched to any gene: 8. The CDR3 covers 13 residues. The CDR3, as DNA: TGCAGCGTAGCCGTTCGGACAGGGGAAAAACTGTTTTTT. The encoded protein is CSVAVRTGEKLFF.

The chain employs TRBV10-2 and TRBJ1-6, with a possible D match to TRBD1 (6 bases). V was trimmed by 4 bases and J by 7 bases, leaving 11 bases between them. The CDR3 covers 14 residues. The germline CDR1 and CDR2 sequences are WSHSY and SAAADI. The CDR3 DNA is TGCGCCAGCAGTGGGCAGGGGACGAATTCACCCCTCCACTTT. Its translation is CASSGQGTNSPLHF.